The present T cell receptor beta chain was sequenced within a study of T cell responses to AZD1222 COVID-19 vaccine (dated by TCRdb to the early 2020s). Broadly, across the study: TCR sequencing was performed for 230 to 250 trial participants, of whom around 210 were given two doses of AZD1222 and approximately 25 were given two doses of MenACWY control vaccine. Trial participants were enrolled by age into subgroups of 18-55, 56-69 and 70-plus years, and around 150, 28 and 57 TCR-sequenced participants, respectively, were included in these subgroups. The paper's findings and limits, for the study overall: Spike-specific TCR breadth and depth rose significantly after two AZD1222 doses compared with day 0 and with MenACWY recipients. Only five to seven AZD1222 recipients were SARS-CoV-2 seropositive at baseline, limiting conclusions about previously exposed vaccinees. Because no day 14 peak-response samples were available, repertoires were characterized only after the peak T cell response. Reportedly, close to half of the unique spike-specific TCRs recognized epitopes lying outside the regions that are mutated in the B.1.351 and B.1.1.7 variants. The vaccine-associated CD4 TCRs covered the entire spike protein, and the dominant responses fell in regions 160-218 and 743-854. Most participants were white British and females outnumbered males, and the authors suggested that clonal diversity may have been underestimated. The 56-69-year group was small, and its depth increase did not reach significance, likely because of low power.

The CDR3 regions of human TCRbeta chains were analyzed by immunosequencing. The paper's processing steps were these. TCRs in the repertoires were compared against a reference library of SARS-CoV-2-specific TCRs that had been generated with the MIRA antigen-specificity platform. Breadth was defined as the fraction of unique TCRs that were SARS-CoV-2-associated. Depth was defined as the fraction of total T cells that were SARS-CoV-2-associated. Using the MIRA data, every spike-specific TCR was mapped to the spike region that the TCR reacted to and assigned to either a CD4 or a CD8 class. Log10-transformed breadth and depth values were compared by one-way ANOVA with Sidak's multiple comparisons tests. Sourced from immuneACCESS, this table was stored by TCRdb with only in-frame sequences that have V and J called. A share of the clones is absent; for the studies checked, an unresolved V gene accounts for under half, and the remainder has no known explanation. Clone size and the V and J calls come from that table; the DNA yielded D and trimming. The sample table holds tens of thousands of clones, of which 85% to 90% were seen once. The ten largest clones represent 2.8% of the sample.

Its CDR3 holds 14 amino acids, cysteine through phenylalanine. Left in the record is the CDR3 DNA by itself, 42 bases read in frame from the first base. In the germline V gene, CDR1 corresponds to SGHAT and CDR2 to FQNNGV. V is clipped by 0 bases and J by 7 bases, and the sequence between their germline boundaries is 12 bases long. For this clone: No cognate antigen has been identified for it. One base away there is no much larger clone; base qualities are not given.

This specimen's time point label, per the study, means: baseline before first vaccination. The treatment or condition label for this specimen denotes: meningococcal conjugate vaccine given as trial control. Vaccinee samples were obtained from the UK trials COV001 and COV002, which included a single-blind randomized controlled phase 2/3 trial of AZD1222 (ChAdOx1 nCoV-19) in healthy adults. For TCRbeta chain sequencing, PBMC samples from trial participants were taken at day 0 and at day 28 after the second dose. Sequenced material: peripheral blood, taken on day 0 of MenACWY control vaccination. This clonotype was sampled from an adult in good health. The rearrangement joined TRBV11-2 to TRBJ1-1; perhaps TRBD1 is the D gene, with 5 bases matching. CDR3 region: CASSLDVGANEAFF. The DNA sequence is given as TGTGCCAGCAGCTTAGATGTTGGGGCAAATGAAGCTTTCTTT.